This T cell receptor beta chain was sequenced in a study of blood T cell repertoires in COVID-19 (dated by TCRdb to about 2020). General notes on the study: Samples covering the acute and convalescent phases of COVID-19 were provided by collaborators in the United States, Italy and Spain. Samples were obtained from the ongoing ImmuneRACE study (first 160 participants) and from about 1,300 subjects provided by 6 global collaborators. The repertoires were made available in a free public database intended to serve as a resource for research on the immune response to SARS-CoV-2. Sample metadata almost always included a de-identified subject ID, COVID-19 status, age in years and sex. The material from the prospective study consisted of cDNA or gDNA derived from T cells, B-cell-depleted T cells, or PBMCs. The dataset comprised deeply sampled blood TCRbeta repertoires from subjects exposed to, actively infected with, or recovered from COVID-19. Where HLA class I and class II types were available, the types were taken from metadata supplied by the sample provider, not from assay-based typing. Study-wide conclusions, independent of this receptor: Clinical and demographic metadata were provided uncurated, with the amount varying by source and participant.

Each collaborating institution followed its own protocols to collect whole blood in K2EDTA tubes. Collaborator samples were shipped for TCRbeta analysis as frozen whole blood, isolated PBMCs, or DNA extracted from either sample type. A word on this clone: The antigen it recognizes is unknown. Base qualities are missing; no much larger clone stands one base away.

The CDR3 measures 16 amino acids from cysteine to phenylalanine. Only the CDR3 part of the read is kept: 48 bases, read in frame from the first base. Germline trimming amounts to 0 bases on V and 2 bases on J, with 5 as the count of junction bases outside the gene matches. CDR1 and CDR2 are read off the germline V gene (reference sequence) as SGHNT and YYREEE. The immunoSEQ Assay, a bias-controlled multiplex PCR, was used to amplify TCRbeta CDR3 regions from genomic DNA. Under the source paper's analysis protocol: Within the assay, amplification of reference gene primers was used to estimate how many nucleated cells each sample contained. Sequence reads were collapsed and filtered to measure the absolute abundance of every unique TCRbeta CDR3 rearrangement. For each sample, productive Simpson clonality was calculated as the square root of Simpson's diversity index across productive rearrangements. In TCRdb, the immuneACCESS table is reduced to in-frame sequences with V and J assigned. These tables do not hold every clone; where another copy was compared, an unresolved V gene accounts for under half, and the others remain unexplained. D and trimming come from the DNA, and the V and J calls and clone size come from that table. The sample records about 50,000 clones, around four fifths of which are singletons. The biggest ten clones account for 5.5% to 7.5% of the sample.

Sequenced sample: peripheral blood. The source of this sequence is a woman of 80 years or more with acute or convalescent COVID-19. The chain links TRBV5-4 with TRBJ2-5; TRBD2 lines up with 9 middle nucleotides. The DNA sequence is TGTGCCAGCAGCTTGGGGGTCGCGGGGGGGCAAGAGACCCAGTACTTC. It encodes CASSLGVAGGQETQYF.